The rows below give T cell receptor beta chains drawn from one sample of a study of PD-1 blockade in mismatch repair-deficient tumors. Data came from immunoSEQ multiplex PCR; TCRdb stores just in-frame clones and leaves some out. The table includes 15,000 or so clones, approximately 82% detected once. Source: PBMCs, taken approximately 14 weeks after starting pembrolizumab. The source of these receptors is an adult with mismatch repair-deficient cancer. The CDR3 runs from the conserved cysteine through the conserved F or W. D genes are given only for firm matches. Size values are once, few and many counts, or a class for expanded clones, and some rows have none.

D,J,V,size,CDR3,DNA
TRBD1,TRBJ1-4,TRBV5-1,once,CASRDREYEKLFF,TGCGCCAGCAGGGACAGGGAGTATGAAAAACTGTTTTTT
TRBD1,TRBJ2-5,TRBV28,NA,CASSPPGQGAGETQYF,TGTGCCAGCAGTCCCCCCGGACAGGGGGCAGGGGAGACCCAGTACTTC
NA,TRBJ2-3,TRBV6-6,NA,CASSYGPTDTQYF,TGTGCCAGCAGTTACGGGCCCACAGATACGCAGTATTTT
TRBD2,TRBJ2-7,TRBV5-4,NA,CASSGGLAGVYEQYF,TGTGCCAGCAGTGGAGGACTAGCGGGAGTTTACGAGCAGTACTTC
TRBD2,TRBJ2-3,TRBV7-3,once,CASSLGGRADTQYF,TGTGCCAGCAGCTTAGGCGGGAGGGCAGATACGCAGTATTTT
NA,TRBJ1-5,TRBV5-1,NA,CASSLLGPEQPQHF,TGCGCCAGCAGCTTGTTGGGGCCTGAACAGCCCCAGCATTTT
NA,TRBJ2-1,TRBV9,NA,CASRQVTGNEQFF,TGTGCCAGCCGACAGGTGACAGGCAATGAGCAGTTCTTC
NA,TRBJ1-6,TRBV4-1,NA,CASSRQDNSPLHF,TGCGCCAGCAGCCGACAGGATAATTCACCCCTCCACTTT
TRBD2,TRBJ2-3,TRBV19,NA,CASSLTSGRADTQYF,TGTGCCAGTAGTTTGACTAGCGGGAGGGCAGATACGCAGTATTTT
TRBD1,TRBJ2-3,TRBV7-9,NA,CASSPQGTADTQYF,TGTGCCAGCAGCCCTCAAGGGACAGCAGATACGCAGTATTTT
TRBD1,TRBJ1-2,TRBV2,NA,CASKASDLQGTSYGYTF,TGTGCCAGCAAGGCGAGCGACTTACAGGGGACGAGCTATGGCTACACCTTC
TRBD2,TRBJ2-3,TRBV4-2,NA,CASSQPGTNTDTQYF,TGTGCCAGCAGCCAACCCGGGACTAACACAGATACGCAGTATTTT
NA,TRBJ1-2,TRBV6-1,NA,CASSGHRDGYTF,TGTGCCAGCAGTGGACACAGGGATGGCTACACCTTC
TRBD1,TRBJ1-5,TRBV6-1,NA,CASIAWTGGNQPQHF,TGTGCCAGCATCGCTTGGACAGGGGGCAATCAGCCCCAGCATTTT
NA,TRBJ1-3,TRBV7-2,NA,CASSVRQTFSGNTIYF,TGTGCCAGCAGCGTGAGACAGACGTTCTCTGGAAACACCATATATTTT
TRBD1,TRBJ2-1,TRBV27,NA,CASSPIRDRGFVEQFF,TGTGCCAGCAGTCCAATCCGGGACAGGGGGTTTGTTGAGCAGTTCTTC
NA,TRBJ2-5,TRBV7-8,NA,CASSESVAKTVVETQYF,TGTGCCAGCAGCGAGTCGGTAGCTAAGACGGTTGTGGAGACCCAGTACTTC
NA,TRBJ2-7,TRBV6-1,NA,CASSEAPDIDYEQYF,TGTGCCAGCAGTGAAGCACCCGACATAGACTACGAGCAGTACTTC
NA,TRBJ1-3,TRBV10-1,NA,CASTPAISGNTIYF,TGCGCCAGCACCCCTGCGATCTCTGGAAACACCATATATTTT
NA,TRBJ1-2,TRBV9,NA,CASSVSRGRDYGYTF,TGTGCCAGCAGCGTTTCCAGGGGTCGGGACTATGGCTACACCTTC
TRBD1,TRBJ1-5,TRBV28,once,CASSFGQGANQPQHF,TGTGCCAGCAGTTTTGGACAGGGTGCGAATCAGCCCCAGCATTTT
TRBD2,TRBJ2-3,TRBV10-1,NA,CASSEKREGTDTQYF,TGCGCCAGCAGTGAAAAGCGGGAGGGCACAGATACGCAGTATTTT
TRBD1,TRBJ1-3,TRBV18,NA,CASSPLDRAAGNTIYF,TGTGCCAGCTCACCGCTCGACAGGGCCGCTGGAAACACCATATATTTT
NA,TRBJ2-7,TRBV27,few,CASSLGGRDYEQYF,TGTGCCAGCAGCTTGGGGGGTAGAGACTACGAGCAGTACTTC
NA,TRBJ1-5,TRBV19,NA,CASSIIRQRNQPQHF,TGTGCCAGTAGTATAATAAGACAGCGCAATCAGCCCCAGCATTTT
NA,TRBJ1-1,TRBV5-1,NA,CASRSTEPNTEAFF,TGCGCCAGCAGATCTACCGAACCGAACACTGAAGCTTTCTTT
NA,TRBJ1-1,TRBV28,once,CASSLPGVDTEAFF,TGTGCCAGCAGTTTACCAGGGGTGGACACTGAAGCTTTCTTT
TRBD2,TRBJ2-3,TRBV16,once,CASSRKGAGTSSADTQYF,TGTGCCAGCAGCCGGAAAGGTGCCGGGACTAGCTCGGCAGATACGCAGTATTTT
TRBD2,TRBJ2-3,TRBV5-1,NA,CASSPWTSGSALDTQYF,TGCGCCAGCAGCCCCTGGACTAGCGGGAGCGCGTTAGATACGCAGTATTTT
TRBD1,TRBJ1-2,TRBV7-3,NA,CASSLTGTHRYTF,TGTGCCAGCAGTTTGACAGGGACGCATCGCTACACCTTC
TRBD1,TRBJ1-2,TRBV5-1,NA,CASSLEGQGGRGYTF,TGCGCCAGCAGCTTGGAAGGGCAGGGGGGTAGAGGCTACACCTTC
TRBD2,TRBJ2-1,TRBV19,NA,CASSIMRASGKLGEQFF,TGTGCCAGTAGTATTATGAGGGCTAGCGGGAAACTGGGTGAGCAGTTCTTC
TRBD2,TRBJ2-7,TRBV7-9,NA,CASSLGPAGTPYF,TGTGCCAGCAGCTTAGGGCCAGCGGGAACGCCGTACTTC
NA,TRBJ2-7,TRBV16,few,CASSPQNYEQYF,TGTGCCAGCAGCCCGCAGAACTACGAGCAGTACTTC
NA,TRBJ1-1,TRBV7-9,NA,CASSLVLPNTEAFF,TGTGCCAGCAGCTTAGTACTCCCGAACACTGAAGCTTTCTTT
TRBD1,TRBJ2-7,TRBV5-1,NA,CASSTRQGSSYEQYF,TGCGCCAGCAGCACACGACAGGGGTCCTCCTACGAGCAGTACTTC
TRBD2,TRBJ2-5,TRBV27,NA,CASSFSASGRETQYF,TGTGCCAGCAGTTTTTCGGCTAGCGGGAGGGAGACCCAGTACTTC
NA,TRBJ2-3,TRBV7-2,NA,CASSRSGSPDTQYF,TGTGCCAGCAGCCGCTCGGGTTCCCCAGATACGCAGTATTTT
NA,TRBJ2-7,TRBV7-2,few,CASSPDRINEQYF,TGTGCCAGCAGCCCGGACAGAATCAACGAGCAGTACTTC
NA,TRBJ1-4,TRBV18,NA,CASSPPGTSEKLFF,TGTGCCAGCTCACCACCGGGGACATCTGAAAAACTGTTTTTT
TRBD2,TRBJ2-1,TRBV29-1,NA,CSAPPSGRPYNEQFF,TGCAGCGCCCCTCCTAGCGGGAGGCCCTACAATGAGCAGTTCTTC
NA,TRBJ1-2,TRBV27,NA,CASSLGGLPYGYTF,TGTGCCAGCAGTTTAGGTGGGCTACCCTATGGCTACACCTTC
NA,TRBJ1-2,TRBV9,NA,CASPRYGSDGYTF,TGTGCCAGCCCCCGCTACGGGTCCGATGGCTACACCTTC